This passage covers 15 T cell receptor beta chains from one sample sequenced in a study of T cells in women clearing cervical HPV infection. The protocol was immunoSEQ multiplex PCR, while the TCRdb copy is restricted to in-frame clones and leaves out a portion. The listing records tens of thousands of clones. The source material was blood buffy coat. The origin of the receptors is a woman aged 18-70 years with a cervical HPV16 infection that either progressed to CIN3+ or cleared (not recorded which).

Note on this clone: The sequence runs out 3 residues before the end of the CDR3; the remainder is reconstructed from the germline J gene. V is TRBV12-3 or TRBV12-4 and J is TRBJ1-5, with a possible D match to TRBD1 (5 bases). The V end was cut by 4 bases, the J end by 7 bases, with 14 bases between. This CDR3 is built from 14 residues. The CDR3 loop reads CASSSGAAGQPQHF. The part of the CDR3 DNA that was read is TGTGCCAGCAGTTCTGGGGCCGCCGGGCAGCCC.

According to its frequency, this clone is medium-sized (0.01 to 0.1%). The sequenced fragment ends 3 residues before the CDR3 boundary, so the rest is inferred from the germline J gene. This chain uses TRBV6-1 with TRBJ2-3, with 7 bases that match TRBD2. After removal of 3 bases from V and 0 bases from J, the junction contained 3 bases not matched to a gene. The CDR3 covers 15 residues. Germline CDR1 MNHNS, CDR2 SASEGT. The sequenced CDR3 bases are TGTGCCAGCAGTGATATAGCGGGTAGCACAGATACG. Translation: CASSDIAGSTDT. The entire CDR3 protein is CASSDIAGSTDTQYF.

Notes on this clone: The read stops 3 residues short of the end of the CDR3; the missing end is completed from the germline J gene. The chain recombines TRBV6-2 or TRBV6-3 with TRBJ2-2; maybe TRBD1 (5 bases). Trimming removed 4 bases from V and 0 bases from J, with 12 bases in between. This CDR3 has 16 amino acids. The germline V gene encodes CDR1 MNHEY and CDR2 SVGEGT. CDR3 bases read: TGTGCCAGCAGTTCTTCTAGGGGCCCGAACACCGGGGAG. Protein: CASSSSRGPNTGE. The whole CDR3 sequence is CASSSSRGPNTGELFF.

Details on this clone: The read ends 3 residues before the CDR3 terminus; that terminus is restored from the germline J gene. The rearrangement joins TRBV18 to TRBJ1-3, with TRBD1 as a possible D gene (5 bases). Between the trimmed V and J ends, which lost 2 bases and 6 bases, there was a span of 17 bases. Looked up from germline, CDR1 is KGHSH and CDR2 is LQKENI. The CDR3 totals 16 residues. The part of the CDR3 DNA that was read is TGTGCCAGCTCACCAGGCTGGGGCCGACCCGAAAACACC. Protein product: CASSPGWGRPENT. In full, the CDR3 reads CASSPGWGRPENTIYF.

Of note for this clone: The CDR3 extends 3 residues past the end of the read, so its final part is completed from the germline J gene. The chain employs TRBV20-1 and TRBJ1-2; the D gene is possibly TRBD1 (5 bases). Germline V gene data show CDR1 as DFQATT and CDR2 as SNEGSKA (reference sequence). V was pared by 1 base and J by 4 bases, with 13 bases between. This CDR3 contains 14 residues. The part of the CDR3 DNA that was read is TGCAGTGCTAGAGCTTCAGGGAGCCTCTATGGC. It specifies CSARASGSLYG. The entire CDR3 protein reads CSARASGSLYGYTF.

Regarding this clone: The CDR3 goes on 3 residues after the read ends, and that part is filled in from the germline J gene. The chain couples TRBV5-8 to TRBJ1-6; the match to TRBD1 covers 9 bases. The germline V gene has CDR1 SGHTS and CDR2 YDEGEE. Unmatched junction bases numbered 5, after V lost 2 bases and J lost 8 bases. The CDR3 spans 15 residues. CDR3 in amino acids: CASSLSGTGYSPLHF. CDR3 DNA, as far as it was read: TGTGCCAGCAGCTTATCCGGGACAGGGTATTCACCC.

As regards this clone: With the read ending 3 residues before the CDR3 end, the germline J gene is used to fill in that end. The chain carries TRBV7-2 and TRBJ2-1; D is possibly TRBD2 (6 bases). Trimming cost V 2 bases and J 8 bases, with 13 bases left between them. The CDR3 covers 14 residues. From germline, CDR1 is SGHTA and CDR2 FQGNSA. CDR3 DNA, as far as it was read: TGTGCCAGCAGCTTACTGGGGGGTGCTGATGAG. This codes for CASSLLGGADE. The whole CDR3 sequence reads CASSLLGGADEQFF.

As regards this clone: The sequence runs out 3 residues before the end of the CDR3; the remainder is reconstructed from the germline J gene. V gene TRBV9 combines with J gene TRBJ2-2, with TRBD2 as a possible D gene (6 bases). Germline V lookup: CDR1 SGDLS, CDR2 YYNGEE. This CDR3 is 14 amino acids long. Trimming pared 3 bases from V and 4 bases from J, leaving 10 bases between. The covered CDR3 bases are TGTGCCAGCAGCGAGGGGACTGGCACCGGGGAG. Translation gives CASSEGTGTGE. Given in full, the CDR3 is CASSEGTGTGELFF.

Concerning this clone: The read comes to an end 3 residues before the CDR3 does, leaving the germline J gene to fill in the end. The J gene is TRBJ1-2, the V gene TRBV30; perhaps TRBD1 as D (5 bases). Germline V CDR1 and CDR2: GTSNPN, SVGIG (reference sequence). CDR3 length: 14 residues. The CDR3 bases that were read are TGTGCCTGGAGTCCGGTAGACAGCCCCTACGAC. Translating it yields CAWSPVDSPYD. The CDR3 in its entirety is CAWSPVDSPYDYTF.

As to this clone: Sequencing ends 3 residues short of the CDR3 end; the germline J gene provides the rest. J is TRBJ2-2 and V is TRBV5-1; TRBD2 matches 7 bases. This CDR3 region has 15 residues. Germline trimming cut 4 bases from V and 7 bases from J; bases unmatched to any gene: 10. CDR1 is SGHRS and CDR2 is YFSETQ in the germline V gene. The covered CDR3 bases are TGCGCCAGCAGCCGAGAAAGCGGGACTGGCGGGGAG. Its protein is CASSRESGTGGE. The full CDR3 protein reads CASSRESGTGGELFF.

About this clone: With the read ending 3 residues before the CDR3 end, the germline J gene is used to fill in that end. The V and J genes are TRBV7-9 and TRBJ1-4; D is unresolved. This CDR3 has 15 residues. The germline CDR1 and CDR2 sequences are SEHNR and FQNEAQ (reference sequence). Trimming shortened V by 4 bases and J by 4 bases, and 13 bases separated the two germline ends. The CDR3 reads CASSYYVRGNEKLFF. The covered CDR3 bases are TGTGCCAGCAGCTACTATGTGCGGGGTAATGAAAAA.

Note on this clone: The read terminates 3 residues before the CDR3 end, so the remaining end is supplied by the germline J gene. The chain combines TRBV18 with TRBJ1-5; TRBD1 might be the D (5 bases). Per the germline V gene, CDR1 is KGHSH and CDR2 is LQKENI. This CDR3 spans 18 amino acids. V lost 3 bases and J 0 bases, leaving 18 bases between the germline ends. CDR3 sequence: CASSPGPAGGYSNQPQHF. The covered CDR3 bases are TGTGCCAGCTCACCGGGCCCCGCCGGGGGGTATAGCAATCAGCCC.

Of note for this clone: Coverage ceases 3 residues before the CDR3 finishes, and the germline J gene fills in the end. The rearrangement links TRBV19 to TRBJ2-7; TRBD2 matches 7 bases. Losses at the gene ends were 4 bases for V and 1 base for J; bases not matched to a gene: 7. Germline CDR1 reads LNHDA; CDR2 reads SQIVND (reference sequence). The CDR3 spans 15 residues. This CDR3 reads CASSTSSGPSYEQYF. Incomplete CDR3 DNA: TGTGCCAGTAGTACATCTAGCGGACCGTCCTACGAG. The full variable domain, completed using reference TRBV19 and TRBJ2-7, is DGGITQSPKYLFRKEGQNVTLSCEQNLNHDAMYWYRQDPGQGLRLIYYSQIVNDFQKGDIAEGYSVSREKKESFPLTVTSAQKNPTAFYLCASSTSSGPSYEQYFGPGTRLTVT.

About this clone: The sequence runs out 3 residues before the end of the CDR3; the remainder is reconstructed from the germline J gene. The chain recombines TRBV5-1 with TRBJ2-2, with TRBD1 matching 10 bases. V gave up 5 bases and J gave up 5 bases; unmatched junction bases: 6. The CDR3 consists of 15 residues. In germline, CDR1 is SGHRS, CDR2 YFSETQ. CDR3 bases read: TGCGCCAGCAGGCAGACAGGGGGCTTGACCGGGGAG. It codes for CASRQTGGLTGE. The CDR3 reads in full as CASRQTGGLTGELFF.

For this clone: The read terminates 3 residues ahead of where the CDR3 ends, so the germline J gene completes it. This rearrangement joins TRBV18 to TRBJ1-4; 8 bases align to TRBD1. CDR1 is KGHSH and CDR2 is LQKENI in the germline V gene. Germline trimming cut 0 bases from V and 5 bases from J; bases unmatched to any gene: 2. The CDR3 is 15 residues long. CDR3 bases read: TGTGCCAGCTCACCACCGAACAGGGGGAATGAAAAA. It codes for CASSPPNRGNEK. In full, the CDR3 reads CASSPPNRGNEKLFF.